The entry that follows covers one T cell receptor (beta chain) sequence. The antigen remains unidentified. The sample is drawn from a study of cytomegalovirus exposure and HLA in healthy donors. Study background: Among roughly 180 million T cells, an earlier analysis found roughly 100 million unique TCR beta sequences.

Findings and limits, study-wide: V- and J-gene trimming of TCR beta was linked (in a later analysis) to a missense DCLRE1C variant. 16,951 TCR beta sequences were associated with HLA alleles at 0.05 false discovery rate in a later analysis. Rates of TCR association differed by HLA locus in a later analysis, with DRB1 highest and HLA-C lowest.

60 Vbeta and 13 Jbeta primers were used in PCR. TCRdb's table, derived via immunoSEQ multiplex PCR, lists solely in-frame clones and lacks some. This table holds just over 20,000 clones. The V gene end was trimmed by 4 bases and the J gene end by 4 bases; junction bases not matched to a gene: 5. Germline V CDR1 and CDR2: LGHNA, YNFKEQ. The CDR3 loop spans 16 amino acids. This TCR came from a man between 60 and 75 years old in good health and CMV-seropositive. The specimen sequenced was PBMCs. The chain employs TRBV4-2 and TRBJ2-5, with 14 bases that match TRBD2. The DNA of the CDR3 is TGTGCCAGCAGCCCGGGGACTAGCGGGAGCAGAGAGACCCAGTACTTC. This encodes CASSPGTSGSRETQYF.